This TCR beta chain emerged from a study of a mutant IDH1 vaccine in newly diagnosed glioma. Noted time point: week 11, during vaccination. The investigators gave 300 ug of mutant IDH1 20-mer peptide in each vaccine dose, together with topical imiquimod. As to this clone: Its antigen is not identified.

The germline V and J ends were trimmed by 5 bases and 3 bases, with 14 bases remaining between them. This CDR3 has 14 amino acids. Germline V lookup: CDR1 LNHDA, CDR2 SQIVND (reference sequence). Generated by immunoSEQ multiplex PCR, the TCRdb table keeps only in-frame clones and is missing some. The sample has roughly 120,000 clones, approximately 87% seen once; the top ten hold 0.5% to 0.65%. The gene calls are TRBV19 and TRBJ2-7; tentatively, D is TRBD2 (6 bases). Here the sequenced sample was PBMCs, taken from a glioma patient whose treatment included an IDH1 peptide vaccine. The sequence came from a woman between 45 and 65 years old with glioma. The CDR3, as DNA: TGTGCCAGTAGTGGGGGGAAGCCGTTCTACGAGCAGTACTTC. It is translated as CASSGGKPFYEQYF.